This T cell receptor (beta chain) comes out of a study of glioma-infiltrating T cells after dendritic cell vaccination. Study overall: Monocyte-derived dendritic cells, cultured seven days with IL-4 and GM-CSF, were pulsed with autologous tumor lysate.

Worth noting for this clone: The antigen is unknown.

Time point specified: after dendritic cell vaccination, including at tumor progression/relapse. No glioblastoma patient carried an isocitrate dehydrogenase mutation. Points from the study as a whole: Patients with more pretreatment TILs had longer time to progression and survival.

The CDR3 spans 12 residues. CDR1 and CDR2 (germline): SNHLY, FYNNEI. The V and J ends lost 9 bases and 9 bases respectively, with 15 bases between them. The immunoSEQ assay amplified TCRB CDR3 from up to 2 ug DNA. The assay was immunoSEQ multiplex PCR, and TCRdb's table has in-frame clones only and misses some. The sample consists of about 65,000 clones, 86% of them appearing once. Sequencing used blood, obtained after dendritic cell vaccination. The TCR comes from a human donor with glioblastoma. The chain recombines TRBV2 with TRBJ2-1, with no clear D. The CDR3 nucleotides are TGTGCCAGGGCGTCCCTGGGCGTTGAGCAGTTCTTC. This codes for CARASLGVEQFF. Full variable domain (missing parts from reference TRBV2 and TRBJ2-1): EPEVTQTPSHQVTQMGQEVILRCVPISNHLYFYWYRQILGQKVEFLVSFYNNEISEKSEIFDDQFSVERPDGSNFTLKIRSTKLEDSAMYFCARASLGVEQFFGPGTRLTVL.